The 7 T cell receptor beta chains below were found in one sample sequenced in a study of T-cell memory formation after mild COVID-19. One entry per CDR3 protein, called by TCRdb with MiXCR from the 5' RACE reads. The sample consists of fewer than 600,000 distinct CDR3 sequences, roughly a fifth of them appearing once. Sequences were obtained from PBMCs or a T cell subset sorted from them (not recorded which). These receptors were collected from an adult woman who had mild COVID-19 (a few samples of this study predate the infection). Cell type and time point are not known.

This rearrangement joins TRBV24-1 to TRBJ2-5; TRBD1 might be the D (6 bases). The germline V and J ends were trimmed by 3 bases and 3 bases, with 10 bases remaining between them. The germline gives CDR1 KGHDR, CDR2 SFDVKD. This CDR3 spans 14 amino acids. Here the CDR3 reads CATSDTDRKETQYF. CDR3 coding DNA: TGTGCCACCAGTGATACAGACAGGAAAGAGACCCAGTACTTC.

There are a few counts of this clonotype. This CDR3 is CASSDTPGTQYF. As DNA, the CDR3 is TGTGCCAGCAGCGACACCCCGGGGACCCAGTACTTC. V usage is TRBV7-9 and J usage is TRBJ2-5; D unresolved. CDR3 length equals 12 residues. Germline V CDR1 and CDR2: SEHNR, FQNEAQ (reference sequence). Trimming shortened V by 5 bases and J by 7 bases, and 11 bases separated the two germline ends.

This clonotype came up a few times. The V gene is TRBV24-1, the J gene TRBJ2-2; no definite D call. Germline V gives CDR1 KGHDR, CDR2 SFDVKD. The CDR3 spans 15 residues. V dropped 4 bases and J dropped 3 bases, with 11 bases sitting between them. The DNA for the CDR3 is TGTGCCACCAGTGACGACTCCCGTTACACCGGGGAGCTGTTTTTT. It codes for CATSDDSRYTGELFF.

This clonotype appeared a few times. The chain is built from TRBV7-9 and TRBJ2-7, with D unresolved. The V gene's germline CDR1 is SEHNR and CDR2 FQNEAQ (reference sequence). CDR3 length: 13 amino acids. The V gene lost 5 bases and the J gene lost 4 bases, with 12 bases spanning the gap. The CDR3 protein is CASSAALGYEQYF. The CDR3 nucleotides read TGTGCCAGCAGCGCCGCTCTTGGGTACGAGCAGTACTTC.

The chain links TRBV20-1 to TRBJ2-3; 8 nucleotides match TRBD2. The CDR3 spans 17 residues. After removal of 7 bases from V and 5 bases from J, the junction contained 20 bases not matched to a gene. Germline values: CDR1 DFQATT, CDR2 SNEGSKA (reference sequence). This CDR3 is CSVLRDNGRALQDTQYF. Written as DNA, the CDR3 is TGCAGTGTCCTAAGAGATAACGGGAGGGCCCTTCAAGATACGCAGTATTTT.

The chain combines TRBV19 with TRBJ1-6; TRBD1 aligns across 8 bases. V was clipped by 5 bases and J by 7 bases; unmatched bases: 7. CDR1 and CDR2 from the germline V gene are LNHDA and SQIVND (reference sequence). The CDR3 is 15 residues long. CDR3 sequence reads: CASSRTGPVNSPLHF. Written as DNA, the CDR3 is TGTGCCAGTAGTCGGACAGGGCCGGTGAATTCACCCCTCCACTTT.

The chain couples TRBV7-9 to TRBJ2-5; 8 positions agree with TRBD2. Per germline, CDR1 SEHNR and CDR2 FQNEAQ (reference sequence). With V trimmed by 5 bases and J by 1 base, 6 bases remained unmatched. CDR3 length: 15 amino acids. The CDR3 reads CASSAFSGAQETQYF. Here the CDR3 DNA reads TGTGCCAGCAGCGCATTTAGCGGGGCCCAAGAGACCCAGTACTTC.